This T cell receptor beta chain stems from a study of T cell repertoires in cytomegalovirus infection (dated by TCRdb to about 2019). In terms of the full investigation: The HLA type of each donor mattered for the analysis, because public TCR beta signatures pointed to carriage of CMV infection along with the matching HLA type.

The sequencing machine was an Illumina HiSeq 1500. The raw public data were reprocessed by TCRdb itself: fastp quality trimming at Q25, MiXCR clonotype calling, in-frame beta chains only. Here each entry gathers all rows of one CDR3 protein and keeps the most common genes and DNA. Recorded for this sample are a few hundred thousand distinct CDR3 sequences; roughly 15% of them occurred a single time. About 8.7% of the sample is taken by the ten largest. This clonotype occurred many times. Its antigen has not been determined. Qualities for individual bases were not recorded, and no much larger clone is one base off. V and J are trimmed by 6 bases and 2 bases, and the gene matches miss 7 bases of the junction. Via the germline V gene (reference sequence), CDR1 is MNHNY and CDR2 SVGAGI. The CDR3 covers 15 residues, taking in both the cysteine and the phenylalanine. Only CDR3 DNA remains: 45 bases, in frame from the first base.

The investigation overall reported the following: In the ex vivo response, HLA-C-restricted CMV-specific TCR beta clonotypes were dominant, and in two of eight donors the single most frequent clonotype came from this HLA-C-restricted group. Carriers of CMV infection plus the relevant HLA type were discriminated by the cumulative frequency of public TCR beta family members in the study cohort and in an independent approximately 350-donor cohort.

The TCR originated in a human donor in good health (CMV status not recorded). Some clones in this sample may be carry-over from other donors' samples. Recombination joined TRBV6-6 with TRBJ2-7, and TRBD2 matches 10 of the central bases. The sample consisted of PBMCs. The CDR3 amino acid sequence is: CASSYEAGGTYEQYF. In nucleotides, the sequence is TGTGCCAGCAGCTACGAAGCGGGGGGGACCTACGAGCAGTACTTC.